The 19 T cell receptor beta chains below were found in one sample sequenced in a study of identifying expanded T cells in peripheral blood. The method was immunoSEQ multiplex PCR; TCRdb's version includes in-frame clones alone and lacks a portion of them. The table lists roughly 130,000 clones, 80% to 90% of them singletons. Sequencing input: blood. These receptors were obtained from a person between 18 and 69 years old in good health.

This clone was seen only a few times. The rearrangement joins TRBV7-2 to TRBJ1-4; no reliable D call. This CDR3 has 13 amino acids. Trimming removed 1 base at V and 8 bases at J, with 8 bases between. CDR1 SGHTA and CDR2 FQGNSA come from the germline V gene. The CDR3 coding sequence is TGTGCCAGCAGCTTAGTAGTCGAAGAAAAACTGTTTTTT. Translated, it gives CASSLVVEEKLFF.

The chain couples TRBV9 to TRBJ2-2; D is perhaps TRBD1 (5 bases). Germline V gene data show CDR1 as SGDLS and CDR2 as YYNGEE. The CDR3 totals 14 residues. Trimming stripped 4 bases from V and 4 bases from J, with 11 bases between. The CDR3 loop is CASSPTGGTGELFF. In DNA, the CDR3 is TGTGCCAGCAGCCCTACAGGCGGCACCGGGGAGCTGTTTTTT.

This chain uses TRBV18 with TRBJ1-1; D perhaps matches TRBD1 (6 bases). Germline V lookup: CDR1 KGHSH, CDR2 LQKENI. The ends were cut back, 2 bases at V and 4 bases at J, with 14 bases in the middle. The CDR3 covers 15 residues. In nucleotides, the CDR3 is TGTGCCAGCTCACCAAGAGGGGGGGGTGCCACTGAAGCTTTCTTT. The encoded protein is CASSPRGGGATEAFF.

This rearrangement joins TRBV6-6 to TRBJ2-3; D may correspond to TRBD1 or TRBD2 (5 bases each). Germline CDR1 MNHNY, CDR2 SVGAGI (reference sequence). The V end lost 7 bases, the J end lost 2 bases, and 19 bases lay between the germline ends. The CDR3 runs 16 residues. CDR3 nucleotides: TGTGCCAGCACCTCCTCCGGGACGGAAGACACAGATACGCAGTATTTT. Amino acid sequence: CASTSSGTEDTDTQYF.

This clone was observed at least ten times. This chain connects TRBV27 to TRBJ2-1; TRBD2 agrees at 9 bases. V shed 6 bases and J 6 bases; nucleotides not matched to a gene: 9. CDR1 is MNHEY, CDR2 SMNVEV, per germline (reference sequence). The length of the CDR3 is 15 residues. This CDR3 is CASRSGGGRANEQFF. The CDR3 DNA follows: TGTGCCAGCAGATCCGGGGGCGGGAGGGCCAATGAGCAGTTCTTC.

The V call is TRBV6-5, the J call TRBJ1-1; 9 bases fit TRBD1. The CDR3 is 14 amino acids. Per germline, CDR1 MNHEY and CDR2 SVGAGI. V lost 3 bases and J lost 4; bases outside the gene matches: 3. The CDR3 bases are TGTGCCAGCAGTTATACAGGGGGCCTCACTGAAGCTTTCTTT. This sequence encodes CASSYTGGLTEAFF.

The rearrangement uses TRBV14 and TRBJ2-5; TRBD1 is a possible D gene (5 bases). Trimming stripped 3 bases from V and 3 bases from J, with 11 bases between. This CDR3 is built from 14 residues. Germline V gene data show CDR1 as SGHDN and CDR2 as FVKESK. CDR3 amino acids: CASSQILGEETQYF. In DNA form, the CDR3 reads TGTGCCAGCAGCCAGATCTTAGGGGAAGAGACCCAGTACTTC.

The chain recombines TRBV30 with TRBJ2-3, with D possibly being TRBD2 (5 bases). CDR1 is GTSNPN, CDR2 SVGIG, per germline (reference sequence). This CDR3 comprises 13 residues. V was trimmed by 0 bases and J by 4 bases, leaving 8 bases between them. The CDR3 DNA follows: TGTGCCTGGAGTGTCGGGCGGGCAGATACGCAGTATTTT. This encodes CAWSVGRADTQYF.

The V gene is TRBV5-5, the J gene TRBJ2-7; the D gene is possibly TRBD2 (5 bases). In germline, CDR1 is SGHKS, CDR2 YYEKEE (reference sequence). The CDR3 covers 15 residues. V was pared by 2 bases and J by 5 bases, with 17 bases between. CDR3 nucleotides: TGTGCCAGCAGCTTCCAATCGGACTCTCGGGACGAGCAGTACTTC. This codes for CASSFQSDSRDEQYF.

The gene calls are TRBV5-1 and TRBJ2-7, with D tentatively TRBD1 (6 bases). V lost 2 bases and J lost 3, with 12 bases in between. The germline gives CDR1 SGHRS, CDR2 YFSETQ. The CDR3 covers 14 residues. CDR3 residues: CASSFSQGNYEQYF. The CDR3 nucleotides are TGCGCCAGCAGCTTCTCGCAGGGGAACTACGAGCAGTACTTC.

In nucleotides, the CDR3 is TGTGCCAGTCGAAGGTCATGGGCAACAGGGGACGAGCAGTACTTC. Protein sequence: CASRRSWATGDEQYF. The rearrangement joins TRBV19 to TRBJ2-7; 7 positions match TRBD1. The CDR3 has 15 amino acids. The J segment lost 5 bases and the V segment lost 8 bases, leaving 15 bases of the junction unmatched. The germline V gene encodes CDR1 LNHDA and CDR2 SQIVND (reference sequence).

V gene TRBV2 combines with J gene TRBJ2-7; either TRBD1 or TRBD2 may fit D (5 bases each). From germline, CDR1 is SNHLY and CDR2 FYNNEI. V was clipped by 6 bases and J by 0 bases, with 9 bases between them. This CDR3 is built from 13 residues. This CDR3 reads CASRGTNSYEQYF. For the CDR3, the DNA is TGTGCCAGCAGAGGGACGAACTCCTACGAGCAGTACTTC. Looking up the rest from reference TRBV2 and TRBJ2-7 gives the full variable domain: EPEVTQTPSHQVTQMGQEVILRCVPISNHLYFYWYRQILGQKVEFLVSFYNNEISEKSEIFDDQFSVERPDGSNFTLKIRSTKLEDSAMYFCASRGTNSYEQYFGPGTRLTVT.

This rearrangement joins TRBV30 to TRBJ1-1, with D possibly being TRBD1 (5 bases). V lost 3 bases, J lost 1 base, and 12 bases lay in between. CDR1 GTSNPN and CDR2 SVGIG come from the germline V gene (reference sequence). The CDR3 extends over 14 amino acids. The CDR3 here is CAWRRGRGNTEAFF. The CDR3 bases are TGTGCCTGGAGAAGAGGTAGGGGGAACACTGAAGCTTTCTTT.

The rearrangement uses TRBV30 and TRBJ1-3; D is undetermined. Per the germline V gene, CDR1 is GTSNPN and CDR2 is SVGIG (reference sequence). The CDR3 extends over 13 amino acids. Deletions cut 3 bases from V and 1 base from J, with 7 bases between. The CDR3 here is CAWRAFSGNTIYF. The CDR3 coding sequence is TGTGCCTGGAGGGCCTTTTCTGGAAACACCATATATTTT.

The chain recombines TRBV6-6 with TRBJ2-7, with unresolved D. Germline V lookup: CDR1 MNHNY, CDR2 SVGAGI (reference sequence). Deletions cut 2 bases from V and 2 bases from J, with 1 base between. The CDR3 is 11 residues long. This CDR3 is CASSYAYEQYF. The CDR3 DNA sequence: TGTGCCAGCAGTTACGCCTACGAGCAGTACTTC.

The chain has TRBV29-1 and TRBJ2-7; a weak D match, TRBD1 (6 bases). This CDR3 comprises 12 residues. Germline CDR1 is SQVTM and CDR2 is ANQGSEA. V lost 4 bases, J lost 2 bases, and 9 bases lay in between. CDR3 bases: TGCAGCGTTGGGTGGGGGCCCTACGAGCAGTACTTC. Translated: CSVGWGPYEQYF.

The chain combines TRBV27 with TRBJ1-5; D call uncertain. The CDR3 length is 17 residues. The germline gives CDR1 MNHEY, CDR2 SMNVEV (reference sequence). V was clipped by 0 bases and J by 1 base, with 13 bases between them. In DNA, the CDR3 is TGTGCCAGCAGTTTATCGAACGGTCTTGGGAGCAATCAGCCCCAGCATTTT. Translation gives CASSLSNGLGSNQPQHF.

The sample holds one count of this clone. The rearrangement uses TRBV7-3 and TRBJ1-6; TRBD1 matches 8 bases. Trimming took 5 bases from V and 14 from J; bases not matched to a gene: 11. This CDR3 is 14 amino acids long. The germline gives CDR1 SGHTA, CDR2 FQGTGA. The CDR3 sequence: CASSPGTGDRTLHF. CDR3 sequence (DNA): TGTGCCAGCAGCCCCGGGACAGGAGACCGCACCCTCCACTTT.

The chain joins TRBV6-1 to TRBJ2-1, with 7 bases fitting TRBD1. Germline trimming cut 7 bases from V and 5 bases from J; bases unmatched to any gene: 5. The length of the CDR3 is 13 residues. The V gene's germline CDR1 is MNHNS and CDR2 SASEGT. The CDR3: CASTGGVDNEQFF. The CDR3 DNA sequence: TGTGCCAGCACAGGGGGAGTGGACAATGAGCAGTTCTTC.